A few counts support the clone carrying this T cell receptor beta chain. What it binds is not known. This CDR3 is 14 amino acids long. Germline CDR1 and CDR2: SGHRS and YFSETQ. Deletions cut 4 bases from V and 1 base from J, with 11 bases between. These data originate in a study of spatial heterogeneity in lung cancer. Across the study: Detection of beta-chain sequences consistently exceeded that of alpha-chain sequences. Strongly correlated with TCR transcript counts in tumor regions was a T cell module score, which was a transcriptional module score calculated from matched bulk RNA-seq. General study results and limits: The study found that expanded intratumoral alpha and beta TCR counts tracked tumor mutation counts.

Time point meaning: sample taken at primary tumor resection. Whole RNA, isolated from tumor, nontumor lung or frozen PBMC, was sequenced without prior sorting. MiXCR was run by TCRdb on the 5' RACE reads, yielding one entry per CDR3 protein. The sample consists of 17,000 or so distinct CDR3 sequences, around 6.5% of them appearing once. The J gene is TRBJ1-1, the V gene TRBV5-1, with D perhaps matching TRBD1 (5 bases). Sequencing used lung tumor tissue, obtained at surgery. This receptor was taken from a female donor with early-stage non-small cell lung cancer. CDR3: CASSDPGQNTEAFF. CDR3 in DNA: TGCGCCAGCAGCGACCCGGGGCAGAACACTGAAGCTTTCTTT.